The 23 T cell receptor beta chains presented below share a single source sample, sequenced in a study of T cell responses to AZD1222 COVID-19 vaccine. TCRdb's copy holds only in-frame clones and misses some; the assay was immunoSEQ multiplex PCR. The sample includes about 110,000 clones, about 86% seen only once; the top ten take roughly 9.9%. This specimen was peripheral blood, taken on day 0 of AZD1222 vaccination. The receptors were gathered from an adult in good health.

This sequence joins TRBV6-5 and TRBJ2-7, with TRBD1 matching 9 bases. CDR1 MNHEY and CDR2 SVGAGI come from the germline V gene. The CDR3 is 15 amino acids. J lost 6 bases, V lost 4 bases, and 10 bases had no gene match. The CDR3 is CASSSHRGRGSEQYF. The CDR3 DNA reads as TGTGCCAGCAGTTCACACAGGGGGCGAGGGTCCGAGCAGTACTTC.

Comment on this clone: This sample includes further DNA sequences coding for the same CDR3. The gene calls are TRBV7-9 and TRBJ2-1; tentatively, D is TRBD1 (6 bases). Germline assignment: CDR1 SEHNR and CDR2 FQNEAQ (reference sequence). This CDR3 has 14 amino acids. V was trimmed by 5 bases and J by 3 bases, leaving 11 bases between them. CDR3 in amino acids: CASSPGVVYNEQFF. The CDR3 bases are TGTGCCAGCAGCCCAGGGGTGGTCTACAATGAGCAGTTCTTC.

The chain uses TRBV7-8 and TRBJ1-2; 10 bases match TRBD1. CDR3 length equals 13 residues. Germline V gene sequence: CDR1 SGHVS, CDR2 FQNEAQ. Trimming cost V 5 bases and J 7 bases; bases outside gene matches: 4. The DNA for the CDR3 is TGTGCCAGCAGCGGAAGGACAGGGGGTGGCTACACCTTC. Its protein product is CASSGRTGGGYTF.

This clone was seen only a few times. The rearrangement uses TRBV11-2 and TRBJ1-1; D is unresolved. CDR3 length equals 13 residues. The V gene's germline CDR1 is SGHAT and CDR2 FQNNGV. Trimming removed 7 bases from V and 7 bases from J, with 16 bases in between. Here the CDR3 DNA reads TGTGCCAGCACCCCCCGAGAGAACTATGAAGCTTTCTTT. It specifies CASTPRENYEAFF.

The chain is built from TRBV2 and TRBJ2-2, with TRBD2 matching 11 bases. The CDR3 length is 17 residues. CDR1 and CDR2 from the germline V gene are SNHLY and FYNNEI. V was pared by 7 bases and J by 0 bases, with 7 bases of the junction left unmatched. The CDR3 DNA sequence: TGTGCCAGCACCTTAGCGGGGGGGCCCGCGAACACCGGGGAGCTGTTTTTT. It is translated as CASTLAGGPANTGELFF. Full variable domain (missing parts from reference TRBV2 and TRBJ2-2): EPEVTQTPSHQVTQMGQEVILRCVPISNHLYFYWYRQILGQKVEFLVSFYNNEISEKSEIFDDQFSVERPDGSNFTLKIRSTKLEDSAMYFCASTLAGGPANTGELFFGEGSRLTVL.

This rearrangement joins TRBV28 to TRBJ2-3; D is unclear. Germline-derived CDR1 and CDR2 are MDHEN and SYDVKM. The V end lost 1 base, the J end lost 6 bases, and 5 bases lay between the germline ends. The CDR3 covers 12 residues. CDR3 region: CASSLFADTQYF. The DNA for the CDR3 is TGTGCCAGCAGTTTATTTGCTGATACGCAGTATTTT. Together with reference TRBV28 and TRBJ2-3, the CDR3 gives the full variable domain: DVKVTQSSRYLVKRTGEKVFLECVQDMDHENMFWYRQDPGLGLRLIYFSYDVKMKEKGDIPEGYSVSREKKERFSLILESASTNQTSMYLCASSLFADTQYFGPGTRLTVL.

This clone was found a few times. The V and J genes are TRBV28 and TRBJ1-6; 9 bases line up with TRBD1. J was trimmed by 9 bases and V by 1 base; bases with no gene match: 4. Per germline, CDR1 MDHEN and CDR2 SYDVKM. CDR3 size: 15 residues. The CDR3 spells CASSLSATGGSPLHF. As DNA, the CDR3 is TGTGCCAGCAGTTTATCCGCGACAGGGGGTTCACCCCTCCACTTT.

This clone was observed a single time. The gene calls are TRBV19 and TRBJ2-1; 11 bases are a match to TRBD1. The CDR3 spans 13 residues. With 7 bases clipped from V and 7 bases from J, the junction kept 3 bases outside the gene matches. The V gene's germline CDR1 is LNHDA and CDR2 SQIVND (reference sequence). The CDR3 reads CASNRDRGNEQFF. In DNA, the CDR3 is TGTGCCAGTAACCGGGACAGGGGGAATGAGCAGTTCTTC.

The count of this clone is one. The chain is built from TRBV6-6 and TRBJ2-2; D not certain. Trimming removed 8 bases at V and 0 bases at J, with 13 bases between. The CDR3 runs 15 residues. In germline, CDR1 is MNHNY, CDR2 SVGAGI (reference sequence). In DNA, the CDR3 is TGTGCCAGCCTTAGGTTACAGTCGAACACCGGGGAGCTGTTTTTT. This codes for CASLRLQSNTGELFF.

The chain recombines TRBV7-9 with TRBJ1-2, with 8 nucleotides matching TRBD1. Unmatched junction bases numbered 8, after V lost 5 bases and J lost 6 bases. Germline V gene lookup returns CDR1 SEHNR and CDR2 FQNEAQ (reference sequence). The CDR3 extends over 14 amino acids. CDR3 residues: CASSPRTGRDGYTF. The CDR3 DNA is TGTGCCAGCAGCCCCAGGACAGGGAGGGATGGCTACACCTTC.

The chain uses TRBV11-3 and TRBJ2-2, with 8 bases lining up with TRBD1. After removal of 5 bases from V and 0 bases from J, the junction contained 2 bases not matched to a gene. Per germline, CDR1 SGHNT and CDR2 YENEEA. The CDR3 is 15 amino acids. CDR3 nucleotides: TGTGCCAGCAGCCAGACAGGGGCGAACACCGGGGAGCTGTTTTTT. This translates into CASSQTGANTGELFF.

CDR3 nucleotide sequence: TGTGCCAGCAGTCGGGAGGGAGGGGGGACAGATACGCAGTATTTT. Protein product: CASSREGGGTDTQYF. V usage is TRBV6-5 and J usage is TRBJ2-3; 8 nucleotides line up with TRBD2. Germline V gene sequence: CDR1 MNHEY, CDR2 SVGAGI. V lost 5 bases and J lost 3; bases outside the gene matches: 7. This CDR3 has 15 amino acids.

This clone was seen a handful of times. This chain joins TRBV5-1 and TRBJ1-4; D not resolved. The ends were cut back, 4 bases at V and 8 bases at J, with 12 bases in the middle. This CDR3 contains 13 residues. Per germline, CDR1 SGHRS and CDR2 YFSETQ. This chain's CDR3 is CASSGFPGEKLFF. Here the CDR3 DNA reads TGCGCCAGCAGCGGGTTCCCCGGGGAAAAACTGTTTTTT.

This rearrangement joins TRBV28 to TRBJ2-3; a weak D match, TRBD1 (7 bases). Trimming removed 4 bases at V and 4 bases at J, with 15 bases between. The CDR3 totals 15 residues. Per germline, CDR1 MDHEN and CDR2 SYDVKM. The CDR3 region has the DNA TGTGCCAGCAGTTATGCAGGGGGGTGGGCAGATACGCAGTATTTT. Protein sequence: CASSYAGGWADTQYF.

The chain is built from TRBV19 and TRBJ2-3; no reliable D call. The CDR3 is made up of 15 amino acids. V was cut by 7 bases and J by 0 bases, with 14 bases left in between. The germline V gene encodes CDR1 LNHDA and CDR2 SQIVND (reference sequence). CDR3 protein: CASTPDGLSTDTQYF. The DNA of the CDR3 is TGTGCCAGTACCCCGGACGGGCTTAGCACAGATACGCAGTATTTT.

The V and J genes are TRBV10-3 and TRBJ1-1; D is ambiguous. Trimming removed 4 bases at V and 1 base at J, with 7 bases between. This CDR3 has 13 residues. Germline V gene data show CDR1 as ENHRY and CDR2 as SYGVKD. The CDR3 protein is CAISGNANTEAFF. DNA of the CDR3: TGTGCCATCAGTGGTAATGCGAACACTGAAGCTTTCTTT.

The chain is built from TRBV18 and TRBJ1-1; no reliable D call. V gave up 3 bases and J gave up 1 base, with 12 bases separating them. Germline loops: CDR1 KGHSH, CDR2 LQKENI. This CDR3 has 15 amino acids. The CDR3 bases are TGTGCCAGCTCACCCCTTCCCGGGGAGAACACTGAAGCTTTCTTT. This gives the protein CASSPLPGENTEAFF. Complete variable domain (other parts from reference TRBV18 and TRBJ1-1): NAGVMQNPRHLVRRRGQEARLRCSPMKGHSHVYWYRQLPEEGLKFMVYLQKENIIDESGMPKERFSAEFPKEGPSILRIQQVVRGDSAAYFCASSPLPGENTEAFFGQGTRLTVV.

This chain connects TRBV28 to TRBJ1-3; TRBD1 might be the D (5 bases). Germline loops: CDR1 MDHEN, CDR2 SYDVKM. CDR3 length: 17 residues. Between the trimmed V and J ends, which lost 6 bases and 0 bases, there was a span of 18 bases. The CDR3 here is CASSSFTDGTSGNTIYF. CDR3 DNA: TGTGCCAGCAGCTCATTTACCGACGGGACCTCTGGAAACACCATATATTTT.

The rearrangement joins TRBV3-1 (or the pseudogene TRBV3-2) to TRBJ1-1, with D perhaps TRBD1 (6 bases). This CDR3 has 16 amino acids. Germline V gene lookup returns CDR1 LGHDT and CDR2 YNNKEL (reference sequence). Trimming stripped 1 base from V and 3 bases from J, with 15 bases between. The CDR3 spells CASSQVSGGLYTEAFF. In nucleotides, the CDR3 is TGTGCCAGCAGCCAAGTGTCCGGGGGCCTCTACACTGAAGCTTTCTTT.

This sequence joins TRBV7-9 and TRBJ2-5; 9 bases align to TRBD2. V lost 3 bases and J lost 1; bases outside the gene matches: 3. This CDR3 comprises 15 residues. Germline V CDR1 and CDR2: SEHNR, FQNEAQ (reference sequence). The CDR3 DNA reads as TGTGCCAGCAGCTTCGCGGGAGGGCCCCAAGAGACCCAGTACTTC. Translating it yields CASSFAGGPQETQYF.

The rearrangement uses TRBV7-2 and TRBJ2-1; 11 bases align to TRBD2. CDR3 size: 16 residues. Germline V gene sequence: CDR1 SGHTA, CDR2 FQGNSA. Trimming cost V 5 bases and J 6 bases; bases outside gene matches: 9. The CDR3 loop reads CASSTYSGGGGNEQFF. The CDR3 DNA sequence: TGTGCCAGCAGCACATATAGCGGGGGGGGAGGCAATGAGCAGTTCTTC.

V is TRBV5-4 and J is TRBJ1-6; D may be TRBD1 (6 bases). V was clipped by 6 bases and J by 8 bases, with 18 bases between them. The CDR3 length is 15 residues. CDR1 and CDR2 (germline): SGHNT, YYREEE (reference sequence). The DNA of the CDR3 is TGTGCCAGCACCTCAACCCGGGGGCGCGATTCACCCCTCCACTTT. Protein product: CASTSTRGRDSPLHF.

The rearrangement joins TRBV5-4 to TRBJ2-6; 8 bases agree with TRBD1. Germline CDR1 is SGHNT and CDR2 is YYREEE (reference sequence). This CDR3 contains 15 residues. J lost 2 bases, V lost 3 bases, and 1 base had no gene match. The CDR3 DNA reads as TGTGCCAGCAGCTCGGACAGGGCTGGGGCCAACGTCCTGACTTTC. Translation: CASSSDRAGANVLTF.